These 8 T cell receptor beta chains were sequenced from one sample in a study of cytomegalovirus exposure and HLA in healthy donors. Use of 60 Vbeta and 13 Jbeta primers characterized the PCR. Profiled with immunoSEQ multiplex PCR; TCRdb holds only in-frame clones, not every one. This table has fewer than 95,000 clones, over 60% appearing once. Material for sequencing was PBMCs. All receptors derive from a woman between 35 and 50 years old in good health and CMV-seropositive.

Worth noting for this clone: An end of the junction differs from the germline gene, which may be a read error. This CDR3 is CASSKDRGLTEAFF. The CDR3 region has the DNA TGCGCCAGCAGCAAAGACAGGGGGCTCACTGAAGCTTTCTTT. The chain links TRBV4-1 to TRBJ1-1; 10 nucleotides line up with TRBD1. The CDR3 is 14 amino acids. The germline V gene encodes CDR1 MGHRA and CDR2 YSYEKL.

In this sample, this clone turned up once. The chain recombines TRBV5-1 with TRBJ1-1, with TRBD1 matching over 7 bases. There are 15 residues in the CDR3. The ends lost 2 bases at V and 4 bases at J; junction bases unmatched: 8. Germline CDR1 SGHRS, CDR2 YFSETQ. CDR3 in amino acids: CASSFTGVEATEAFF. Written as DNA, the CDR3 is TGCGCCAGCAGCTTTACAGGGGTCGAGGCCACTGAAGCTTTCTTT.

The gene calls are TRBV6-5 and TRBJ1-3; the D gene is possibly TRBD1 (6 bases). V lost 6 bases and J 4 bases, leaving 16 bases between the germline ends. The CDR3 has 15 amino acids. The germline CDR1 and CDR2 sequences are MNHEY and SVGAGI. CDR3: CASRARQAAGNTIYF. The CDR3 nucleotides read TGTGCCAGCAGAGCTCGACAGGCCGCAGGAAACACCATATATTTT.

The chain carries TRBV28 and TRBJ2-5, with D possibly matching TRBD2 (6 bases). V shed 4 bases and J shed 4 bases, with 19 bases lying between them. CDR3 size: 16 residues. CDR1 is MDHEN, CDR2 SYDVKM, per germline. CDR3 in amino acids: CASSSPQTRRIETQYF. The CDR3, as DNA: TGTGCCAGCAGTTCCCCTCAGACTAGACGAATAGAGACCCAGTACTTC. Full variable domain (missing parts from reference TRBV28 and TRBJ2-5): DVKVTQSSRYLVKRTGEKVFLECVQDMDHENMFWYRQDPGLGLRLIYFSYDVKMKEKGDIPEGYSVSREKKERFSLILESASTNQTSMYLCASSSPQTRRIETQYFGPGTRLLVL.

This chain links TRBV10-1 with TRBJ2-1, with 15 bases aligning to TRBD2. The CDR3 runs 17 residues. CDR1 and CDR2 from the germline V gene are WNHNN and SYGVQD (reference sequence). The trim removed 3 bases at V and 7 bases at J, leaving 7 bases unmatched. CDR3 coding DNA: TGCGCCAGCAGTGAAGGAGGACTAGCGGGAGGGTTTAATGAGCAGTTCTTC. Translating it yields CASSEGGLAGGFNEQFF.

The rearrangement uses TRBV7-8 and TRBJ1-2; TRBD1 is a possible D gene (6 bases). CDR3 length equals 17 residues. Germline CDR1 is SGHVS and CDR2 is FQNEAQ. Between the trimmed V and J ends, which lost 5 bases and 5 bases, there was a span of 24 bases. The CDR3 loop is CASSPLTGRERGYGYTF. The CDR3 DNA is TGTGCCAGCAGCCCCCTCACGGGCAGGGAGAGGGGGTATGGCTACACCTTC.

The genes are TRBV19 and TRBJ2-1; the match to TRBD2 covers 7 bases. J lost 3 bases, V lost 8 bases, and 10 bases had no gene match. CDR1 is LNHDA, CDR2 SQIVND, per germline (reference sequence). The CDR3 has 15 amino acids. CDR3 protein: CASGMGAGSYNEQFF. The DNA of the CDR3 is TGTGCCAGTGGGATGGGAGCGGGGAGCTACAATGAGCAGTTCTTC.

This rearrangement joins TRBV7-2 to TRBJ1-1; 7 positions agree with TRBD1. Germline CDR1 and CDR2: SGHTA and FQGNSA. The J segment lost 5 bases and the V segment lost 6 bases, leaving 6 bases of the junction unmatched. The CDR3 extends over 13 amino acids. The chain's CDR3 is CASSSQGRTEAFF. The DNA of the CDR3 is TGTGCCAGCAGTTCACAGGGGAGGACTGAAGCTTTCTTT.